Below, 5 T cell receptor beta chains from the same sample are listed, as sequenced in a study of blood T cell repertoires in COVID-19. Measured with immunoSEQ multiplex PCR; TCRdb has only the in-frame clones, and not every one. The sample lists roughly 130,000 clones, roughly 90% occurring once. The sequenced material came from peripheral blood. These receptors were collected from a human donor with COVID-19, enrolled during active disease. The donor label of this sample is uncertain.

V gene TRBV2 combines with J gene TRBJ2-7, with D maybe TRBD2 (6 bases). Trimming left V 1 base short and J 2 bases short, with 12 bases between. Germline V CDR1 and CDR2: SNHLY, FYNNEI. This CDR3 has 15 amino acids. The CDR3 spells CASSEERGGPYEQYF. The CDR3 DNA follows: TGTGCCAGCAGTGAAGAGAGAGGAGGGCCCTACGAGCAGTACTTC.

The chain combines TRBV2 with TRBJ1-4, with D tentatively TRBD1 (6 bases). V was pared by 5 bases and J by 3 bases, with 16 bases between. Germline V gene lookup returns CDR1 SNHLY and CDR2 FYNNEI. The CDR3 covers 16 residues. CDR3 coding DNA: TGTGCCAGCAGTCCACAGGGTATGGAAGCTAATGAAAAACTGTTTTTT. It specifies CASSPQGMEANEKLFF.

The chain carries TRBV5-5 and TRBJ1-1, with TRBD1 matching over 7 bases. The trim removed 1 base at V and 1 base at J, leaving 7 bases unmatched. The germline V gene encodes CDR1 SGHKS and CDR2 YYEKEE (reference sequence). The length of the CDR3 is 16 residues. The CDR3 bases are TGTGCCAGCAGCTTGCCGCCAGGGGGTAGGAACACTGAAGCTTTCTTT. Translation gives CASSLPPGGRNTEAFF.

The chain links TRBV4-1 to TRBJ1-1; tentative D call: TRBD1 (5 bases). V lost 4 bases, J lost 1 base, and 13 bases lay in between. CDR3 size: 15 residues. Germline CDR1 is MGHRA and CDR2 is YSYEKL. The CDR3 loop reads CASSLKEGKNTEAFF. DNA for the CDR3: TGCGCCAGCAGCCTCAAGGAGGGGAAGAACACTGAAGCTTTCTTT.

The J gene is TRBJ2-1, the V gene TRBV3-1 (or the pseudogene TRBV3-2); tentative D call: TRBD2 (5 bases). The V end was cut by 1 base, the J end by 8 bases, with 12 bases between. This CDR3 contains 14 residues. In germline, CDR1 is LGHDT, CDR2 YNNKEL (reference sequence). CDR3 DNA sequence: TGTGCCAGCAGCCAAGTTAATGGAGCGGATGAGCAGTTCTTC. Its protein is CASSQVNGADEQFF.